Below, 14 T cell receptor beta chains from the same sample are listed, as sequenced in a study of CD4 T cells in relation to SARS-CoV-2 and coronaviruses. These receptors have no identified antigens. CD4+ T cells from unexposed donors were obtained before the COVID-19 pandemic (2011-2018). Isolation of CD4+ T cells took place after roughly nine days in culture. Only in-frame clones appear in the TCRdb table, and some are missing; sequencing was by immunoSEQ multiplex PCR. Of approximately 30,000 clones in the sample, 74% are singletons; the top ten hold less than 25%. The specimen was CD4+ T cells from PBMCs, cultured in vitro. These receptors originate from a human donor in good health.

CDR3 bases: TGTGCCATCAGTGAAGCAGGACTAGCGGGAGTCGGGTACGAGCAGTACTTC. Protein sequence: CAISEAGLAGVGYEQYF. This sequence joins TRBV10-3 and TRBJ2-7; 13 bases map to TRBD2. The CDR3 is 17 amino acids. The J segment lost 4 bases and the V segment lost 3 bases, leaving 9 bases of the junction unmatched. Germline loops: CDR1 ENHRY, CDR2 SYGVKD.

J is TRBJ2-7 and V is TRBV10-1, with D hard to call. CDR3 length: 12 amino acids. Trimming removed 4 bases at V and 0 bases at J, with 4 bases between. Germline values: CDR1 WNHNN, CDR2 SYGVQD (reference sequence). CDR3 sequence: CASSASSYEQYF. The DNA for the CDR3 is TGCGCCAGCAGTGCTAGCTCCTACGAGCAGTACTTC.

V gene TRBV5-4 combines with J gene TRBJ1-4; no clear D gene. V lost 4 bases, J lost 0 bases, and 10 bases lay in between. The CDR3 is made up of 15 amino acids. CDR1 is SGHNT and CDR2 is YYREEE in the germline V gene (reference sequence). The CDR3 nucleotides are TGTGCCAGCAGCGTTATGGGAGCAACTAATGAAAAACTGTTTTTT. Encoded protein: CASSVMGATNEKLFF.

The chain is built from TRBV7-2 and TRBJ1-5; D gene uncertain. Germline V gene data show CDR1 as SGHTA and CDR2 as FQGNSA. V was clipped by 0 bases and J by 0 bases, with 3 bases between them. This CDR3 has 14 amino acids. The CDR3 coding sequence is TGTGCCAGCAGCTTAGCGCTTAGCAATCAGCCCCAGCATTTT. As protein: CASSLALSNQPQHF.

This clone was found a few times. The V gene is TRBV5-1, the J gene TRBJ2-5; D is unresolved. The CDR3 is made up of 12 amino acids. Trimming took 4 bases from V and 1 from J, leaving 5 bases between them. Germline V gene data show CDR1 as SGHRS and CDR2 as YFSETQ. DNA of the CDR3: TGCGCCAGCAGCAGTCCCCAAGAGACCCAGTACTTC. It codes for CASSSPQETQYF.

The J gene is TRBJ2-2, the V gene TRBV9; maybe TRBD1 (6 bases). The ends were cut back, 4 bases at V and 2 bases at J, with 18 bases in the middle. This CDR3 spans 17 amino acids. Germline-derived CDR1 and CDR2 are SGDLS and YYNGEE. CDR3 coding DNA: TGTGCCAGCAGCTTGACTCCGGGACACTTTAACACCGGGGAGCTGTTTTTT. Translating gives CASSLTPGHFNTGELFF.

The rearrangement uses TRBV7-2 and TRBJ1-6, with TRBD1 matching 7 bases. CDR1 is SGHTA and CDR2 is FQGNSA in the germline V gene. The CDR3 totals 14 residues. The V and J ends lost 5 bases and 9 bases, in that order; junction bases with no gene match: 7. The DNA for the CDR3 is TGTGCCAGCAGCCCGGGACAGTCAGTTTCACCCCTCCACTTT. Translated, it gives CASSPGQSVSPLHF.

This chain joins TRBV7-7 and TRBJ2-1, with 7 positions matching TRBD2. In germline, CDR1 is SSHAT, CDR2 FNYEAQ (reference sequence). V shed 5 bases and J 8 bases; nucleotides not matched to a gene: 12. The CDR3 is 15 amino acids. The CDR3 region has the DNA TGTGCCAGCAGCGTAAGAGTGGGGGGGGATTATGAGCAGTTCTTC. This codes for CASSVRVGGDYEQFF.

This chain uses TRBV7-3 with TRBJ1-6; 9 nucleotides line up with TRBD1. V was pared by 2 bases and J by 7 bases, with 3 bases of the junction left unmatched. CDR1 and CDR2 (germline): SGHTA, FQGTGA. This CDR3 has 15 residues. The CDR3 DNA is TGTGCCAGCAGCTTATACACAGGGGGCAATTCACCCCTCCACTTT. Translating gives CASSLYTGGNSPLHF.

CDR3 amino acids: CASSSGGKPHSYEQYF. As DNA, the CDR3 is TGTGCCAGCAGTTCGGGGGGCAAACCCCATTCCTACGAGCAGTACTTC. The J gene is TRBJ2-7, the V gene TRBV6-2 or TRBV6-3; maybe TRBD2 (7 bases). The CDR3 is made up of 16 amino acids. V lost 4 bases and J 1 base, leaving 17 bases between the germline ends. CDR1 is MNHEY and CDR2 is SVGEGT in the germline V gene.

The V call is TRBV7-3, the J call TRBJ2-2; 12 bases match TRBD2. The J segment lost 4 bases and the V segment lost 5 bases, leaving 5 bases of the junction unmatched. Germline V gene lookup returns CDR1 SGHTA and CDR2 FQGTGA. This CDR3 has 16 amino acids. The CDR3 loop reads CASSLGTSGFTGELFF. CDR3 coding DNA: TGTGCCAGCAGCCTCGGGACTAGCGGGTTCACCGGGGAGCTGTTTTTT.

The chain couples TRBV4-1 to TRBJ1-5; D unresolved. This CDR3 spans 16 amino acids. Germline lookup yields CDR1 MGHRA and CDR2 YSYEKL. Trimming took off 3 bases at V and 0 bases at J, with 12 bases between the two ends. CDR3 protein: CASSQTFPNSNQPQHF. CDR3 in DNA: TGCGCCAGCAGCCAGACTTTCCCTAATAGCAATCAGCCCCAGCATTTT.

The chain carries TRBV5-1 and TRBJ2-3; 8 nucleotides align to TRBD2. V gave up 0 bases and J gave up 3 bases; unmatched junction bases: 6. From germline, CDR1 is SGHRS and CDR2 YFSETQ. This CDR3 contains 16 residues. The CDR3 region has the DNA TGCGCCAGCAGCTTGGTCGGGGGGGCTTGGACAGATACGCAGTATTTT. Translation: CASSLVGGAWTDTQYF.

V and J are TRBV7-9 and TRBJ2-2, with 10 positions matching TRBD2. The CDR3 has 18 amino acids. Germline V lookup: CDR1 SEHNR, CDR2 FQNEAQ (reference sequence). V dropped 5 bases and J dropped 9; count of bases not matched to a gene: 18. CDR3: CASSPFPLAGAWGRELFF. In nucleotides, the CDR3 is TGTGCCAGCAGCCCATTTCCCCTAGCGGGAGCTTGGGGCCGGGAGCTGTTTTTT.